This is a list of T cell receptor beta chains from one sample in a study of blood T cell repertoires in COVID-19. The method was immunoSEQ multiplex PCR; TCRdb's version includes in-frame clones alone and lacks a portion of them. Of about 57,000 clones in the sample, roughly 87% were seen once. The sample consisted of peripheral blood. The origin of the receptors is a woman older than 75 with COVID-19, enrolled during active disease. CDR3s include the opening cysteine and the closing phenylalanine or tryptophan. D genes are given only for firm matches. Only some rows state a clone size, as once, few, many or a class for expanded clones.

clone size,J gene,V gene,D gene,CDR3 protein,CDR3 DNA
few,TRBJ1-5,TRBV7-2,NA,CASSSVANQPQHF,TGTGCCAGCAGCTCCGTGGCCAATCAGCCCCAGCATTTT
NA,TRBJ2-2,TRBV11-2,NA,CASSLAYTGELFF,TGTGCCAGCAGCTTAGCTTACACCGGGGAGCTGTTTTTT
NA,TRBJ2-1,TRBV4-1,TRBD2,CASSLPGLAGNEQFF,TGCGCCAGCAGTCTTCCGGGACTAGCGGGCAATGAGCAGTTCTTC
NA,TRBJ1-1,TRBV6-6,NA,CASSYSLSGGNTEAFF,TGTGCCAGCAGTTACTCGCTGTCGGGGGGAAACACTGAAGCTTTCTTT
NA,TRBJ2-7,TRBV23-1,TRBD1,CASSQKQQGGEQYF,TGCGCCAGCAGTCAAAAACAACAGGGGGGCGAGCAGTACTTC
NA,TRBJ1-2,TRBV11-1,NA,CASSLQGIHGYTF,TGTGCCAGCAGCTTACAGGGAATTCATGGCTACACCTTC
once,TRBJ2-7,TRBV30,TRBD1,CAWTASRAGGKQYF,TGTGCCTGGACCGCCTCTAGGGCAGGGGGAAAGCAGTACTTC
once,TRBJ2-3,TRBV7-9,TRBD2,CASSRTSGGVDTQYF,TGTGCCAGCAGCCGGACTAGCGGGGGGGTAGATACGCAGTATTTT
NA,TRBJ2-2,TRBV7-9,NA,CASSLGITSPGELFF,TGTGCCAGCAGCTTGGGGATTACTAGCCCCGGGGAGCTGTTTTTT
NA,TRBJ2-1,TRBV7-9,NA,CASSFFDSYNEQFF,TGTGCCAGCAGCTTTTTCGACAGTTACAATGAGCAGTTCTTC
NA,TRBJ2-1,TRBV5-1,TRBD1,CASSRDREGNEQFF,TGCGCCAGCTCCCGGGACAGGGAGGGCAATGAGCAGTTCTTC
NA,TRBJ1-1,TRBV5-4,TRBD1,CASSLARGRGNTEAFF,TGTGCCAGCAGCTTGGCCAGGGGGCGGGGAAACACTGAAGCTTTCTTT
NA,TRBJ1-4,TRBV6-5,TRBD1,CASSPGTGDNEKLFF,TGTGCCAGCAGCCCAGGGACAGGCGATAATGAAAAACTGTTTTTT
NA,TRBJ1-1,TRBV6-6,NA,CASSYPGRGPEAFF,TGTGCCAGCAGTTACCCGGGCAGGGGCCCTGAAGCTTTCTTT
NA,TRBJ1-1,TRBV3-1/TRBV3-2,NA,CASSRRVLTEAFF,TGTGCCAGCAGCCGCCGGGTGCTCACTGAAGCTTTCTTT
NA,TRBJ2-7,TRBV5-6,TRBD2,CASSLALGAGDEQYF,TGTGCCAGCAGCTTGGCCCTGGGAGCGGGGGACGAGCAGTACTTC
NA,TRBJ2-7,TRBV5-1,NA,CASSLAGQNYEQYF,TGCGCCAGCAGCTTGGCGGGACAAAACTACGAGCAGTACTTC
NA,TRBJ1-1,TRBV10-3,TRBD1,CAISEKGQGISEAFF,TGTGCCATCAGTGAAAAGGGACAGGGGATCTCTGAAGCTTTCTTT
few,TRBJ2-3,TRBV7-8,TRBD1,CASSPGTGATDTQYF,TGTGCCAGCAGCCCCGGGACAGGGGCCACAGATACGCAGTATTTT
once,TRBJ1-1,TRBV27,NA,CASRREVMNTEAFF,TGTGCCAGCAGAAGAGAGGTTATGAACACTGAAGCTTTCTTT
NA,TRBJ1-2,TRBV12-5,TRBD1,CASGPGQAVGGYTF,TGTGCTAGTGGTCCCGGACAGGCCGTCGGGGGCTACACCTTC
NA,TRBJ1-1,TRBV30,NA,CAWDRRYEAFF,TGTGCCTGGGATCGGAGATATGAAGCTTTCTTT
few,TRBJ2-7,TRBV19,TRBD1,CASSRQGNEQYF,TGTGCCAGTAGTAGACAGGGGAACGAGCAGTACTTC
NA,TRBJ1-1,TRBV5-1,NA,CASSWNGQQTQNTEAFF,TGCGCCAGCAGCTGGAATGGACAGCAGACCCAGAACACTGAAGCTTTCTTT
NA,TRBJ1-3,TRBV5-4,TRBD1,CASSLGQGRVSGNTIYF,TGTGCCAGCAGCCTTGGACAGGGGAGAGTTTCCGGAAACACCATATATTTT
NA,TRBJ2-5,TRBV18,NA,CASSPQGPQETQYF,TGTGCCAGCTCACCACAGGGGCCCCAAGAGACCCAGTACTTC
NA,TRBJ1-2,TRBV9,TRBD1,CASSDYRDRGYTF,TGTGCCAGCAGCGATTACCGGGACAGGGGCTACACCTTC
NA,TRBJ2-5,TRBV5-1,TRBD1,CASSITGGRETQYF,TGCGCCAGCAGCATTACAGGGGGCCGGGAGACCCAGTACTTC
NA,TRBJ2-5,TRBV2,TRBD2,CASTRGAKQETQYF,TGTGCCAGCACGCGGGGGGCAAAACAAGAGACCCAGTACTTC
NA,TRBJ2-7,TRBV25-1,NA,CASSEGGTGKGYEQYF,TGTGCCAGCAGTGAGGGAGGGACAGGAAAAGGCTACGAGCAGTACTTC
NA,TRBJ1-2,TRBV6-5,NA,CASAVQGSGYTF,TGTGCCAGCGCGGTACAGGGAAGTGGCTACACCTTC
NA,TRBJ1-1,TRBV6-1,NA,CASSDHSNTEAFF,TGTGCCAGCAGTGATCATTCGAACACTGAAGCTTTCTTT
NA,TRBJ1-5,TRBV11-2,NA,CASSSRAGQPQHF,TGTGCCAGCAGCTCCAGGGCTGGACAGCCCCAGCATTTT
NA,TRBJ1-2,TRBV5-4,TRBD1,CASSPGTGRYGYTF,TGTGCCAGCAGCCCCGGGACAGGGCGCTATGGCTACACCTTC
NA,TRBJ2-2,TRBV7-3,NA,CASSLIPEGTGELFF,TGTGCCAGCAGCTTAATTCCGGAGGGGACCGGGGAGCTGTTTTTT
NA,TRBJ1-1,TRBV10-3,NA,CAISYGQNTEAFF,TGTGCCATCAGCTATGGACAGAACACTGAAGCTTTCTTT
NA,TRBJ1-3,TRBV5-5,TRBD1,CASSLLSTGTGNTIYF,TGTGCCAGCAGCTTGTTGTCGACAGGGACAGGAAACACCATATATTTT
NA,TRBJ2-3,TRBV5-1,TRBD2,CASSLLAGGGTDTQYF,TGCGCCAGCAGCTTGCTTGCGGGGGGTGGGACAGATACGCAGTATTTT
NA,TRBJ2-2,TRBV7-8,TRBD1,CASSLGQGWTGELFF,TGTGCCAGCAGCCTAGGACAGGGTTGGACCGGGGAGCTGTTTTTT
NA,TRBJ2-1,TRBV6-5,TRBD2,CASSMTGTSGLQQFF,TGTGCCAGCAGCATGACCGGGACTAGCGGCCTTCAGCAGTTCTTC
NA,TRBJ1-5,TRBV5-4,NA,CASSLAGGSNQPQHF,TGTGCCAGCAGCTTGGCCGGGGGGAGCAATCAGCCCCAGCATTTT
NA,TRBJ2-7,TRBV11-2,NA,CASILSGGMGASEQYF,TGTGCCAGCATCCTCTCCGGGGGGATGGGGGCCTCCGAGCAGTACTTC
NA,TRBJ1-2,TRBV6-6,TRBD1,CASSPGQGRAYGYTF,TGTGCCAGCAGCCCGGGACAGGGGCGGGCCTATGGCTACACCTTC
NA,TRBJ1-5,TRBV2,NA,CASSGNRESNQPQHF,TGTGCCAGCAGTGGAAACAGGGAGAGCAATCAGCCCCAGCATTTT
NA,TRBJ2-5,TRBV5-1,TRBD2,CASSLGGVNQETQYF,TGCGCCAGCAGCCTCGGGGGGGTAAACCAAGAGACCCAGTACTTC